This paragraph covers one T cell receptor beta chain sequence. The antigen it recognizes is unknown. No clone much larger than this one lies a single base away; base qualities are absent. In the paper's terms, the time point label means: sample taken at primary tumor resection. Without any cell sorting, TCR sequencing was performed on whole RNA extracted either from tumor and nontumor lung tissue or from cryopreserved PBMC samples. Donors were some 70 patients with early-stage, untreated non-small cell lung cancer from the lung TRACERx cohort. Only patients with enough RNA available from two or more tumor regions were chosen for TCR sequencing. The V end loses 5 bases and the J end loses 13 bases, and a stretch of 20 bases separates them. The CDR3 spans 12 residues, from the cysteine through the phenylalanine. The CDR3 DNA has 36 bases and is translated from base 1. Sequences DFQATT (CDR1) and SNEGSKA (CDR2) are obtained from the germline V gene (reference sequence).

The record originates from a study of spatial heterogeneity in lung cancer (dated by TCRdb to the late 2010s). About the study as a whole: Beta-chain transcripts were consistently detected in greater numbers than alpha-chain transcripts, which likely reflects a higher abundance of beta-chain transcripts. The study quantitatively compared TCR alpha and beta repertoires across multiple tumor regions, matched nontumor lung and blood in non-small cell lung cancer. In the raw uncorrected reads, each unique combination of TCR and UMI appeared more than ten times on average. Both alpha and beta chains were TCR-sequenced in about 240 tumor regions, fewer than 80 matched nontumor lung samples and over 55 PBMC samples obtained at surgery. TCR repertoire features were related to nonsynonymous mutation counts determined by whole-exome sequencing of tumor tissue.

The library came from 5' RACE. The sample was run on a NextSeq 500. To allow correction of PCR and sequencing errors, the TCR library protocol tagged every TCR cDNA molecule with a unique molecular identifier. Turning to the authors' computational methods: TCR identification, UMI-based error correction and CDR3 extraction were performed with Decombinator tools. TCRs above a frequency of 2 per 1,000, corresponding to the top 1% of the tumor frequency distribution, were defined as expanded. Each repertoire was subsampled 100 times to 5,000 TCRs, after which Renyi diversity was computed with the R vegan package. To build CDR3 similarity networks, amino acid triplet string-kernel similarity was used, and CDR3s were connected when their pairwise similarity was above 0.82. TCRdb trimmed public reads at Q25 via fastp, called clones via MiXCR and kept in-frame beta chains. Rows are unified per CDR3 protein, each entry keeping the most common DNA and genes. These V and J calls derive from TCRdb rather than the authors' analysis. The sample table holds some 41,000 distinct CDR3 sequences, of which around 7.1% were seen once. The leading ten clones occupy roughly 45% of the sample.

Results and caveats for the whole study, not just this receptor: Ubiquitous expanded tumor TCRs were detected in blood more often at tumor resection than at routine follow-up. Additional single-cell paired TCR alpha and beta sequencing was considered necessary to confirm, at a functional level, the hypothesis that regional TCRs recognize regional mutations.

The V and J genes are TRBV20-1 and TRBJ1-2; the D gene assignment is ambiguous. The sequence was collected from a female donor with early-stage non-small cell lung cancer. Here the sequenced sample was PBMCs, taken at surgery. The CDR3 sequence is CSALEVGEVPTF. Here is the DNA: TGCAGTGCTTTAGAGGTTGGAGAGGTCCCCACCTTC.